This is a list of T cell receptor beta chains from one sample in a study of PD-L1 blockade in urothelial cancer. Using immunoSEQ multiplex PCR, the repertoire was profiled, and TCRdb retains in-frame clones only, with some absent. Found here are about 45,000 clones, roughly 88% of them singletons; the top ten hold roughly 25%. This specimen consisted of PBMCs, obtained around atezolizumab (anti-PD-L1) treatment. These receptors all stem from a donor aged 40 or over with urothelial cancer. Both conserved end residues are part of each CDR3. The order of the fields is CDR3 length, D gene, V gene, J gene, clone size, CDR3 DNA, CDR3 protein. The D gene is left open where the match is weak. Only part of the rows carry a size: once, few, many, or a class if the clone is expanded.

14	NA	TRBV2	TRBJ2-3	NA	TGTGCCAGCAGTGGGGCCAGGGGCCCAGATACGCAGTATTTT	CASSGARGPDTQYF
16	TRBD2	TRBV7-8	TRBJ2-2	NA	TGTGCCAGCAGAGAACTAGCGGGAGGGCTTACCGGGGAGCTGTTTTTT	CASRELAGGLTGELFF
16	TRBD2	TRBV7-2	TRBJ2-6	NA	TGTGCCAGCAGCTCCCGGACTAGAGCTGGGGCCAACGTCCTGACTTTC	CASSSRTRAGANVLTF
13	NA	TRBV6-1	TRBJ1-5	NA	TGTGCCAGCAGTGAAAGTTGGGGCCAGCCCCAGCATTTT	CASSESWGQPQHF
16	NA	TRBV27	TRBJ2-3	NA	TGTGCCAGCAGTCCCCTTTGGGCAGGGAGCACAGATACGCAGTATTTT	CASSPLWAGSTDTQYF
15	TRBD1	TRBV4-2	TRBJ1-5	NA	TGTGCCAGCAGCGGGGACAGGGTGGGCAATCAGCCCCAGCATTTT	CASSGDRVGNQPQHF
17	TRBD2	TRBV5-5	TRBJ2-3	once	TGTGCCAGCAGCCATAGCGGGAGGGCGACAAAAACAGATACGCAGTATTTT	CASSHSGRATKTDTQYF
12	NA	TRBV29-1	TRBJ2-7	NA	TGCAGCGTTGAAGAGGGGGCCGGCGAGCAGTACTTC	CSVEEGAGEQYF
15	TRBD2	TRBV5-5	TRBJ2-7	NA	TGTGCCAGCAGCTTGGTGGGGCGGGAGATCGACGAGCAGTACTTC	CASSLVGREIDEQYF
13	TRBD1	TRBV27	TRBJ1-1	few	TGTGCCAGCAGTTCCGGACAGGCCACGGGGGCTTTCTTT	CASSSGQATGAFF
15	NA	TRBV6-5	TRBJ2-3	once	TGTGCCAGCAGTTACTCCTATAGTTACACAGATACGCAGTATTTT	CASSYSYSYTDTQYF
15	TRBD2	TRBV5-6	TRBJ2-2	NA	TGTGCCAGCAGCTGGGGGGGACTTAACACCGGGGAGCTGTTTTTT	CASSWGGLNTGELFF
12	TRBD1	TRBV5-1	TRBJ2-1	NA	TGCGCCAGCAGCCAGACAGGGGCTGAGCAGTTCTTC	CASSQTGAEQFF
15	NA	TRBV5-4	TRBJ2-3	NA	TGTGCCAGCAGCTTGGGCGGGACCGCCACAGATACGCAGTATTTT	CASSLGGTATDTQYF
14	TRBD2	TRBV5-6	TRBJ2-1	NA	TGTGCCAGCAGCGCCCTTAGCGGGAGCAATGAGCAGTTCTTC	CASSALSGSNEQFF
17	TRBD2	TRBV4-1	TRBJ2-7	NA	TGCGCCAGCAGCCAAGTTCCTAGCGGGATCCAGGCCTACGAGCAGTACTTC	CASSQVPSGIQAYEQYF
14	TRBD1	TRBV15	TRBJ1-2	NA	TGTGCCACCAGGCTCGGGACAGACCCTTTAGGCTACACCTTC	CATRLGTDPLGYTF
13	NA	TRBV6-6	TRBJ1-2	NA	TGTGCCAGCAGTTACCCTCTAGGTGATGGCTACACCTTC	CASSYPLGDGYTF
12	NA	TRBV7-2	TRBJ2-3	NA	TGTGCCAGCAGCTCCTACGGAGATACGCAGTATTTT	CASSSYGDTQYF
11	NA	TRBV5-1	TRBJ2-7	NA	TGCGCCAGCAGCCGGGACTACGAGCAGTACTTC	CASSRDYEQYF
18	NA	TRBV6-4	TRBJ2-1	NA	TGTGCCAGCACCTCAGGGGTGGTCGATGTGGGTTCCTACAATGAGCAGTTCTTC	CASTSGVVDVGSYNEQFF
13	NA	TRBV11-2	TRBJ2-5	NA	TGTGCCAGCAGCCCGCCAGGGAAAGGGACCCAGTACTTC	CASSPPGKGTQYF
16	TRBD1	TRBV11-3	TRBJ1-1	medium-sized	TGTGCCAGCAGAATTAGGATCTTGGGGACAGGGACTGAAGCTTTCTTT	CASRIRILGTGTEAFF
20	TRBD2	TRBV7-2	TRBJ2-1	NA	TGTGCCAGCAGCTTAGCCGGGGTGTGGATGGGGACTAGCGGTTACAATGAGCAGTTCTTC	CASSLAGVWMGTSGYNEQFF
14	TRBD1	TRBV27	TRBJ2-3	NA	TGTGCCAGCAGCGGGACAGGGTCCACAGATACGCAGTATTTT	CASSGTGSTDTQYF
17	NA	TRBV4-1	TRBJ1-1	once	TGCGCCAGCAGCCAAGGGTTCACAGGTTGGGGGAACACTGAAGCTTTCTTT	CASSQGFTGWGNTEAFF
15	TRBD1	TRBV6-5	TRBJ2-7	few	TGTGCCAGCAGTCCAGGACAGGGGTTGGTCGGTGAGCAGTACTTC	CASSPGQGLVGEQYF